Below are 5 T cell receptor beta chains sequenced from a single sample in a study of blood T cell repertoires in COVID-19. The protocol was immunoSEQ multiplex PCR, while the TCRdb copy is restricted to in-frame clones and leaves out a portion. The sample has about 180,000 clones; approximately 83% are singletons. Sequenced sample: peripheral blood. These receptors all stem from a man between 50 and 59 years old with active or convalescent COVID-19.

V and J are TRBV29-1 and TRBJ2-1, with 10 bases lining up with TRBD2. Germline trimming cut 7 bases from V and 6 bases from J; bases unmatched to any gene: 6. Germline-derived CDR1 and CDR2 are SQVTM and ANQGSEA. The CDR3 is 13 residues long. The CDR3 reads CSALAGNGNEQFF. In DNA, the CDR3 is TGCAGCGCACTAGCGGGAAACGGCAATGAGCAGTTCTTC.

The V and J genes are TRBV9 and TRBJ2-4, with TRBD1 matching 8 bases. V shed 3 bases, J shed 4 bases, and the junction held 6 bases outside the gene matches. The CDR3 has 15 amino acids. Germline CDR1 reads SGDLS; CDR2 reads YYNGEE. CDR3 coding DNA: TGTGCCAGCAGCGGGGCCGGGACAGGAAAAAACATTCAGTACTTC. Translation gives CASSGAGTGKNIQYF.

The chain combines TRBV10-1 with TRBJ2-1; possible D gene TRBD1, 6 bases. This CDR3 contains 13 residues. Germline CDR1 is WNHNN and CDR2 is SYGVQD (reference sequence). Trimming took 0 bases from V and 8 from J, leaving 8 bases between them. CDR3 coding DNA: TGCGCCAGCAGTGAGTCATACAGGGATGAGCAGTTCTTC. Its protein product is CASSESYRDEQFF.

J is TRBJ1-1 and V is TRBV7-9; the D gene is possibly TRBD1 (6 bases). Per germline, CDR1 SEHNR and CDR2 FQNEAQ (reference sequence). The V end was cut by 2 bases, the J end by 8 bases, with 9 bases between. The CDR3 extends over 12 amino acids. CDR3 DNA sequence: TGTGCCAGCAGCTTAAGGCAGGGGGAAGCTTTCTTT. Translated: CASSLRQGEAFF.

The chain combines TRBV28 with TRBJ1-4, with 9 bases identical to TRBD1. The germline gives CDR1 MDHEN, CDR2 SYDVKM. This CDR3 has 14 residues. V dropped 6 bases and J dropped 8; count of bases not matched to a gene: 7. This chain's CDR3 is CASSHRGRNEKLFF. As DNA, the CDR3 is TGTGCCAGCAGCCACAGGGGGCGGAACGAAAAACTGTTTTTT. Drawing the rest from reference TRBV28 and TRBJ1-4, the complete variable domain is DVKVTQSSRYLVKRTGEKVFLECVQDMDHENMFWYRQDPGLGLRLIYFSYDVKMKEKGDIPEGYSVSREKKERFSLILESASTNQTSMYLCASSHRGRNEKLFFGSGTQLSVL.